A selection of T cell receptor beta chains follows, all from one sample in a study of T cell responses to AZD1222 COVID-19 vaccine. Sequencing was performed with immunoSEQ multiplex PCR; in TCRdb, only in-frame clones are kept and a portion is missing. The data show over 100,000 clones, around nine tenths seen once. The sample here was peripheral blood, taken on day 0 of AZD1222 vaccination. The receptors originated from an adult in good health. Both conserved end residues are part of each CDR3. A D gene is named only where the DNA matches it firmly. Size tells how often a clone was seen (once, few, many) or the class of an expanded clone, and some rows leave it out.

-	TRBV7-9	TRBJ2-3	TRBD1	TGTGCCAGCAGCTTCCCAGGGGGTACGCAGTATTTT	CASSFPGGTQYF
-	TRBV3-1/TRBV3-2	TRBJ2-3	-	TGTGCCAGCAGCCAAGTGGGACTCGCGCAGTATTTT	CASSQVGLAQYF
-	TRBV12-3/TRBV12-4	TRBJ1-1	-	TGTGCCAGCAGTTTCGCAGGGTTGGCTGAAGCTTTCTTT	CASSFAGLAEAFF
-	TRBV6-5	TRBJ2-7	-	TGTGCCAGCAGGAGGACGGAGAACTACGAGCAGTACTTC	CASRRTENYEQYF
once	TRBV7-9	TRBJ1-2	TRBD1	TGTGCCAGCAGCTTCTTTGGGACAGAAGTTAACTATGGCTACACCTTC	CASSFFGTEVNYGYTF
-	TRBV5-1	TRBJ1-2	-	TGCGCCAGCAGCCCGGACACGGGCTCAGGGTACACCTTC	CASSPDTGSGYTF
-	TRBV2	TRBJ2-5	-	TGTGCCAGCAGCCCCACGGGGGTTGAGACCCAGTACTTC	CASSPTGVETQYF
-	TRBV6-5	TRBJ2-1	TRBD1	TGTGCCAGTCGTTTCGGGACAGATTACAATGAGCAGTTCTTC	CASRFGTDYNEQFF
once	TRBV7-9	TRBJ1-4	-	TGTGCCAGCAGCCACCTTAAACCAACTAATGAAAAACTGTTTTTT	CASSHLKPTNEKLFF
-	TRBV5-4	TRBJ2-7	TRBD1	TGTGCCAGCAGCTCTTCGTGGGACAGGGGGTTTGACGAGCAGTACTTC	CASSSSWDRGFDEQYF
-	TRBV10-3	TRBJ1-2	-	TGTGCCATCAGTGTCCTTCCGGAGTCCGTTTATGGCTACACCTTC	CAISVLPESVYGYTF
few	TRBV7-9	TRBJ1-1	-	TGTGCCAGCAGCTTAGAGGGCCCCGAAGCTTTCTTT	CASSLEGPEAFF
-	TRBV19	TRBJ1-5	-	TGTGCCAGTAGTATGGGCTTTAGGTTCATCGGGGGGGAACGGAATCAGCCCCAGCATTTT	CASSMGFRFIGGERNQPQHF
-	TRBV7-8	TRBJ1-1	TRBD1	TGTGCCAGCAGCGCGGGGACAGGGCCATCTGAAGCTTTCTTT	CASSAGTGPSEAFF
-	TRBV5-4	TRBJ2-5	TRBD2	TGTGCCAGCAGCTTGCCTAGCGGGGAGACCCAGTACTTC	CASSLPSGETQYF
-	TRBV5-6	TRBJ1-1	-	TGTGCCAGCAGCTTAGGGGCGAGGAGAACTGAAGCTTTCTTT	CASSLGARRTEAFF
-	TRBV15	TRBJ2-7	-	TGTGCCACCAGCCTACGTCGTGCAGACCAAGAGCAGTACTTC	CATSLRRADQEQYF
-	TRBV6-6	TRBJ1-1	-	TGTGCCAGCAGTTACCCGTCGTCGGGCACGGAAGCTTTCTTT	CASSYPSSGTEAFF
few	TRBV6-5	TRBJ1-6	TRBD1	TGTGCCAGCAGGCCTCCGACAGGGGAGAATTCACCCCTCCACTTT	CASRPPTGENSPLHF
-	TRBV19	TRBJ1-1	-	TGTGCCAGTAGTATCGGCGTTCCGAACACTGAAGCTTTCTTT	CASSIGVPNTEAFF
once	TRBV7-7	TRBJ2-1	-	TGTGCTAGCAGCCCCGACAGCAATGAGCAGTTCTTC	CASSPDSNEQFF
once	TRBV5-6	TRBJ1-2	-	TGTGCCAGCAGCTTGTACAGAGGTGGCTACACCTTC	CASSLYRGGYTF
-	TRBV7-8	TRBJ1-5	-	TGTGCCAGCAGCATAGAGGGGGTTCAGCCCCAGCATTTT	CASSIEGVQPQHF
once	TRBV4-2	TRBJ1-1	-	TGTGCCAGCAGCCAGGCCCTCCAGGTGAACACTGAAGCTTTCTTT	CASSQALQVNTEAFF
-	TRBV5-1	TRBJ2-1	TRBD2	TGCGCCAGCAGCGCAACCGGGACTAGCGGATACAATGAGCAGTTCTTC	CASSATGTSGYNEQFF
-	TRBV4-3	TRBJ1-6	-	TGCGCCAGCAGCCAAGCCCACGGTGGGGTGGGCAATTCACCCCTCCACTTT	CASSQAHGGVGNSPLHF
-	TRBV7-3	TRBJ1-1	-	TGTGCCAGCAGCTTAAGGGGGAACACTGAAGCTTTCTTT	CASSLRGNTEAFF
-	TRBV2	TRBJ2-1	-	TGTGCCAGTCGCCGGGATTACAATGAGCAGTTCTTC	CASRRDYNEQFF
-	TRBV5-1	TRBJ1-5	-	TGCGCCAGCAGCCCGCAGGGCCCGGGACAGCCCCAGCATTTT	CASSPQGPGQPQHF
-	TRBV3-1/TRBV3-2	TRBJ1-1	TRBD1	TGTGCCAGCAGCCCAACAGGACAGGCGGAAACTTTCTTT	CASSPTGQAETFF
once	TRBV4-3	TRBJ1-6	-	TGCGCCAGCAGCCCTTTTCTCAGCTCACCCCTCCACTTT	CASSPFLSSPLHF
once	TRBV5-1	TRBJ1-4	-	TGCGCCAGCAGCTTGTCGGCAGATGAAAAACTGTTTTTT	CASSLSADEKLFF
-	TRBV9	TRBJ1-2	-	TGTGCCAGCAGCCCTTATGGGGATCCTCATTACGGCTACACCTTC	CASSPYGDPHYGYTF
-	TRBV9	TRBJ1-1	-	TGTGCCAGCAGCGCCCCGGGAGGCGACGGCACTGAAGCTTTCTTT	CASSAPGGDGTEAFF
-	TRBV2	TRBJ2-1	-	TGTGCCAGCCCCCGGCGCACCGGGACAATCGATGAGCAGTTCTTC	CASPRRTGTIDEQFF
once	TRBV6-5	TRBJ2-1	TRBD1	TGTGCCAGCAGTTACGGGACAGGGATTAGCAATGAGCAGTTCTTC	CASSYGTGISNEQFF
few	TRBV25-1	TRBJ1-4	-	TGTGCCAGCAGTGGGGCGGCGTTTGCAACTAATGAAAAACTGTTTTTT	CASSGAAFATNEKLFF
-	TRBV2	TRBJ1-1	-	TGTGCCAGCAGACCCCGTCCGCAGATGAACACTGAAGCTTTCTTT	CASRPRPQMNTEAFF
-	TRBV27	TRBJ1-5	-	TGTGCCAGCGGCAGGGGTAGACAGCCCCAGCATTTT	CASGRGRQPQHF
-	TRBV10-3	TRBJ1-5	TRBD1	TGTGCCATCAAGGACAGGGAGGGGCAGCCCCAGCATTTT	CAIKDREGQPQHF
-	TRBV5-1	TRBJ1-2	TRBD1	TGCGCCAGCAGCTTCCCAGACAGGGTGCCCTATGGCTACACCTTC	CASSFPDRVPYGYTF